One sample yielded the 9 T cell receptor beta chains listed below, sequenced in a study of Ad26.COV2.S vaccination and SARS-CoV-2 variants. Described treatment: some 20 received Ad26.COV2.S at low or high dose, single or two shots; several received placebo; per-sample allocation not given. The study sampled participants on day 63 after the first vaccine or placebo injection. Measured with immunoSEQ multiplex PCR; TCRdb has only the in-frame clones, and not every one. In the table there are about 400,000 clones, around 92% of which are singletons. The specimen comprised peripheral blood, sampled in a trial of Ad26.COV2.S vaccine versus placebo. The receptors stem from a person aged 18-65 years who received the Ad26.COV2.S COVID-19 vaccine or a placebo.

This chain joins TRBV4-3 and TRBJ2-1; TRBD1 agrees at 8 bases. Trimming took 3 bases from V and 4 from J; bases not matched to a gene: 5. This CDR3 contains 15 residues. Per germline, CDR1 LGHNA and CDR2 YSLEER. CDR3: CASSHRQGLYNEQFF. Written as DNA, the CDR3 is TGCGCCAGCAGCCACCGACAGGGGTTATACAATGAGCAGTTCTTC.

The V gene is TRBV19, the J gene TRBJ1-1; D is possibly TRBD1 (5 bases). The CDR3 spans 13 residues. Germline V gives CDR1 LNHDA, CDR2 SQIVND (reference sequence). The V end was cut by 4 bases, the J end by 9 bases, with 15 bases between. CDR3 sequence: CASSTRGRQKAFF. CDR3 nucleotides: TGTGCCAGTAGTACCCGCGGGCGACAGAAAGCTTTCTTT.

V is TRBV2 and J is TRBJ2-1; 12 nucleotides agree with TRBD2. Germline-derived CDR1 and CDR2 are SNHLY and FYNNEI. Losses at the gene ends were 5 bases for V and 2 bases for J; bases not matched to a gene: 13. The CDR3 loop spans 19 amino acids. DNA of the CDR3: TGTGCCAGCAGTTACGGAACTAGCGGGGGGCACCCACCCTACAATGAGCAGTTCTTC. Amino acids: CASSYGTSGGHPPYNEQFF.

The J gene is TRBJ1-2, the V gene TRBV7-2, with D uncertain. The CDR3 is 12 amino acids. The V gene's germline CDR1 is SGHTA and CDR2 FQGNSA. The V end lost 2 bases, the J end lost 8 bases, and 9 bases lay between the germline ends. The CDR3 region is CASSLSDGGYTF. The CDR3 DNA follows: TGTGCCAGCAGCTTATCCGACGGGGGCTACACCTTC.

Notes on this clone: At one of its ends the junction is not consistent with the germline gene, which may arise from a read error. The chain carries TRBV5-1 and TRBJ1-2; possibly TRBD1 for D (6 bases). The CDR3 has 14 amino acids. The germline gives CDR1 SGHRS, CDR2 YFSETQ. The DNA for the CDR3 is TGCGCCAGCAGCCTACCGGGGACAACTAATAGCCCCCTATTC. It encodes CASSLPGTTNSPLF.

V and J are TRBV27 and TRBJ2-6; a weak D match, TRBD2 (5 bases). CDR1 and CDR2 from the germline V gene are MNHEY and SMNVEV (reference sequence). This CDR3 contains 16 residues. V dropped 3 bases and J dropped 4 bases, with 13 bases sitting between them. The CDR3 nucleotides are TGTGCCAGCAGTTTGGTGGAGGCCCGGGGGGCCAACGTCCTGACTTTC. Translation: CASSLVEARGANVLTF.

The chain recombines TRBV28 with TRBJ2-7, with TRBD2 as a possible D gene (5 bases). Trimming stripped 5 bases from V and 1 base from J, with 12 bases between. Germline V gene data show CDR1 as MDHEN and CDR2 as SYDVKM. The CDR3 totals 14 residues. CDR3 protein: CASSQTRISYEQYF. In DNA, the CDR3 is TGTGCCAGCAGTCAAACTAGGATTTCCTACGAGCAGTACTTC.

The chain joins TRBV3-1 (or the pseudogene TRBV3-2) to TRBJ1-4; 10 bases fit TRBD1. Trimming cost V 1 base and J 0 bases; bases outside gene matches: 2. Germline values: CDR1 LGHDT, CDR2 YNNKEL (reference sequence). The CDR3 sequence is 17 residues long. The CDR3 sequence: CASSQGGTGATNEKLFF. As DNA, the CDR3 is TGTGCCAGCAGCCAAGGAGGGACAGGGGCAACTAATGAAAAACTGTTTTTT.

As for this clone: Different DNA sequences within this sample yield the same CDR3. This chain connects TRBV4-1 to TRBJ1-1; 8 bases line up with TRBD1. With 1 base clipped from V and 0 bases from J, the junction kept 1 base outside the gene matches. The V gene's germline CDR1 is MGHRA and CDR2 YSYEKL. CDR3 size: 15 residues. Here the CDR3 reads CASSQGQGMNTEAFF. The CDR3 DNA reads as TGCGCCAGCAGCCAAGGACAGGGGATGAACACTGAAGCTTTCTTT.